This T cell receptor (beta chain) was recovered during a study of blood T cell repertoires in COVID-19. Study as a whole: COVID-19 samples collected from the United States, Italy and Spain covered acute and convalescent phases. T cells, B-cell-depleted T cells, or PBMCs supplied cDNA or gDNA.

Original processing notes: Amplified reference gene primers provided the basis for estimating nucleated cell counts. TCRdb keeps only in-frame clones here, not all; method: immunoSEQ multiplex PCR. The V and J calls and clone size come from that table; D and trimming were worked out from the DNA. The table includes over 50,000 clones, approximately 81% detected once. V shed 0 bases and J shed 6 bases, with 8 bases lying between them. The CDR3 extends over 13 amino acids. Per germline, CDR1 MRHNA and CDR2 SNTAGT. Patients of the Seattle cohort, enrolled during active infection, were followed longitudinally.

Sequencing input: peripheral blood. The sequence was collected from a man between 60 and 75 years old with COVID-19, enrolled during active disease. The genes are TRBV6-4 and TRBJ1-1; no clear D gene. DNA of the CDR3: TGTGCCAGCAGTGACTCACTGGGCTCTGAAGCTTTCTTT. Amino acids: CASSDSLGSEAFF.